This T cell receptor (beta chain) originates from a study of cytomegalovirus exposure and HLA in healthy donors (dated by TCRdb to between 2016 and 2019). About the full investigation: In an earlier analysis of 550 to 750 of the donors, 276 Gb of sequence data and just under 120 million unique TCR beta sequences from approximately 180 million T cells were reported. In a later analysis, previously published TCR beta repertoires from 550 to 700 donors were re-analyzed and high-resolution HLA genotyping was added so that TCR occurrence patterns could be studied. Genome-wide SNP genotypes for about three fifths of the 666 donors were used in a later genetic analysis, which treated that subset as a discovery cohort. The study used immunosequencing to profile the T cell repertoires of 670 or so subjects and linked those repertoires to cytomegalovirus serostatus. Donor age, sex, ethnicity and CMV serostatus were compiled alongside the repertoire data. Of the approximately 400 genotyped donors, approximately 81% were placed in the genetic ancestry cluster associated with self-reported Caucasian donors. Every discovery cohort repertoire had been produced on one sequencing platform. High-throughput TCR immunosequencing, statistical association of individual TCRs with disease status, and machine learning were combined to predict cytomegalovirus infection status. Typing coverage varied by locus: roughly 620-640 donors for A, B, C, DRB1 and DQB1; approximately 500 for DQA1; 600 to 610 for DPA1; roughly 450 for DPB1. In addition to the first cohort of 666 subjects, a separate validation cohort of over 90 different subjects was used. Class I and class II HLA loci were covered by the typing at four-digit resolution. An early release covering more than 500 HLA-typed donors comprised about 290 gigabases of sequencing data and approximately 85 million unique TCR sequences. The later analysis used no new phenotypic data to find candidate immune exposures, relying instead on TCR beta sequences and their occurrence across donors. A handful of DR-DQ haplotypes were handled as single units for association and clustering because linkage in the cohort was strong. On average, around 230,000 unique TCR beta nucleotide sequences were sequenced per donor among a few hundred genotyped donors of the cohort, with roughly 18% of those sequences being non-productive. The aim of the study was to test whether cataloging public T cell receptors could identify signatures of past pathogen exposure. In an earlier analysis of a few hundred of the donors, high-throughput TCR beta sequencing was used to judge whether each TCR beta V gene segment behaved as functional or pseudogenic. Results the study describes overall, beyond this receptor: A group of highly shared sequence variants was considered likely to be a technical artifact of the sequencing pipeline. Immune exposure information for the cohort was limited to CMV serostatus. A later analysis reported that several top co-occurrence clusters appeared linked to parvovirus B19, influenza, CMV and Epstein-Barr virus. Presence/absence analyses assumed roughly uniform sequencing depth across donors, an assumption that may not hold. In vitro tests confirmed that a few of the cytomegalovirus-associated TCR beta chains recognize cytomegalovirus antigens. Because counts were too low, about 18 rarely observed V segments, including chromosome 9 orphons, were left out of the earlier analysis of several hundred of the donors. A later genetic analysis reported fewer N-insertions in productive TCRs among donors in an Asian-associated ancestry cluster than the roughly 670-donor mean. According to a later analysis, most CMV-associated TCR beta chains appeared to be HLA-restricted, and the HLA associations seemed to be driven largely by CMV exposure. The study gave a list of 150 to 200 TCR beta chains associated with cytomegalovirus. Most TCR sequences were observed very rarely across donors, whereas some public TCRs were present in many individuals. In an earlier analysis of about 550 of the donors, most TCR beta V segments were observed in productive rearrangements about 87% or about 30% of the time, broadly matching IMGT annotations. In a later analysis, TCR association rates were found to vary across HLA loci, with the most associated TCRs seen for DRB1 alleles and the fewest for HLA-C alleles. HLA typing was unavailable for some donors at each locus, so association tests used only the typed subset. Strong co-occurrence of HLA alleles, especially DR and DQ, made assigning TCR associations to individual alleles difficult. A later analysis associated 15,000 to 20,000 TCR beta sequences with specific HLA alleles at a false discovery rate of 0.05. An association between a missense DCLRE1C variant and V-gene and J-gene trimming of TCR beta chains was found in a later genetic analysis and replicated in an independent cohort. Linkage disequilibrium might explain the correlated functional status among segregating V segments, but an unknown experimental factor could not be excluded. Because the 87-base-pair reads could not distinguish some IMGT-functional V segments, including TRBV6-2 and TRBV6-3, those segments were excluded. A further reported finding was that TCR beta sequences accurately predicted the HLA-A and HLA-B alleles for most subjects in the first cohort. In a later analysis, HLA-associated TCR beta chains were found to be more clonally expanded and to have lower generation probabilities than equally common non-associated chains. The authors suggested that the approach could potentially be extended to other disease states and immunological phenotypes. In this cohort, only TCR beta chains were sequenced, and detectable features were limited by the absence of alpha or paired-chain data. The classifier was reported to diagnose cytomegalovirus status with high specificity and sensitivity in both the original and validation cohorts.

In total, about 650 healthy bone marrow donors made up the cohort. Cohort members were all nominally healthy when sampled, although unrecorded immune exposures were likely present. The donor tested CMV seronegative and was one of the 352 seronegative cohort members. A peripheral blood sample was collected from each donor, and TCR beta sequencing was performed on peripheral blood mononuclear cells. The Qiagen DNeasy Blood Extraction Kit was used to extract genomic DNA from the blood cell samples. Via the germline V gene, CDR1 is SGHRS and CDR2 YFSETQ. Spanning cysteine to phenylalanine, the CDR3 consists of 15 amino acids. The entry retains the CDR3 DNA only, 45 bases that are in frame from base 1. Ends trimmed: V by 0 bases, J by 4 bases; bases unmatched to a gene: 2. The library relied on the immunoSEQ multiplex PCR assay. The multiplex PCR relied on a mix of 60 forward primers for TCR Vbeta segments and 13 reverse primers for TCR Jbeta segments. Amplification of the CDR3 region of rearranged TCR beta genes was performed with a multiplex PCR assay on genomic DNA. On the Illumina HiSeq System, the amplified TCR beta libraries were sequenced as 87-base-pair reads. Under the source paper's analysis protocol: In a later analysis, tens of millions of unique TCR beta chains were counted across the approximately 640 repertoires, and about 10 million of these chains were shared by at least two donors. To remove PCR and sequencing errors, raw reads were error-corrected and collapsed into unique sequences using a nearest-neighbor algorithm that merged closely related sequences. V, D and J gene segments were assigned by aligning CDR3 sequences to IMGT reference sequences. For a sequence to be retained, a match of at least six nucleotides to both a V gene segment and a J gene segment was required. A rearrangement was called productive if the CDR3 had no stop codons and remained in frame with V and J, and every other rearrangement was called non-productive. CDR3 was defined according to IMGT convention as the region running from the second conserved V-encoded cysteine to the conserved J-encoded phenylalanine. The earlier analysis of some 540 of the donors excluded any sequence lacking an unambiguous match to a single V gene segment. An earlier analysis of several hundred of the donors called V segments functional above 56.7% productive rearrangements and segregating when the between-donor standard deviation exceeded 5%. A statistical classification framework was developed to diagnose cytomegalovirus status using the catalog of TCR beta chain sequences. A later analysis assigned V and J genes by comparing TCR nucleotide sequences with IMGT/GENE-DB human TR gene sequences. Using the TCRdist pipeline, a later analysis assigned CDR3 sequences along with most-parsimonious VDJ recombination scenarios. In a later analysis, each TCR beta chain was defined by its CDR3 amino acid sequence together with its V-gene family, and reads without a unique V-gene family were excluded. To address suspected cross-contamination and a sequencing artifact, a later analysis removed a few hundred highly shared, low-generation-probability nucleotide sequences. For each public chain, a later analysis derived a clonal expansion index from normalized ranks of inferred template counts within each repertoire. In a later analysis, generation probabilities were computed using a VDJ recombination model fitted to out-of-frame rearrangements, and the results were checked against IGoR. Hypergeometric tests were used in a later analysis to score TCR-TCR, TCR-HLA and TCR-CMV co-occurrence, with a repertoire-size bias correction applied to the TCR pairs. In a later analysis, false discovery rates were estimated by permuting HLA or CMV assignments 20 times. In a later analysis, co-occurring TCRs were grouped with DBSCAN, and TCRdist sequence similarity was added when clustering was performed within HLA-allele-positive subsets. Repertoires with fewer than 30,000 or more than 120,000 public chains, plus five repertoires with anomalous nucleotide sharing, were excluded from co-occurrence clustering. Drawn from immuneACCESS, this table holds only the in-frame rearrangements with V and J called that TCRdb kept. Clones are partly lost; checked studies trace under half to an unresolved V gene and leave the rest unexplained. That table furnishes V, J and clone size, whereas the DNA furnished D and trimming. Present in this sample are about 180,000 clones, 70% to 85% of which were seen just once. The ten biggest clones cover around 0.74% of the sample.

As for this clone: No antigen is known for it. It has no much larger one-base neighbor in the sample; base qualities were not kept.

The rearrangement joined TRBV5-1 to TRBJ2-2; TRBD2 agrees with 8 junctional bases. This receptor was identified in a middle-aged woman in good health and CMV-seronegative. Sequenced material: PBMCs. The CDR3 here reads CASSLEGTSTGELFF. The bases are TGCGCCAGCAGCTTGGAAGGGACTAGCACCGGGGAGCTGTTTTTT.